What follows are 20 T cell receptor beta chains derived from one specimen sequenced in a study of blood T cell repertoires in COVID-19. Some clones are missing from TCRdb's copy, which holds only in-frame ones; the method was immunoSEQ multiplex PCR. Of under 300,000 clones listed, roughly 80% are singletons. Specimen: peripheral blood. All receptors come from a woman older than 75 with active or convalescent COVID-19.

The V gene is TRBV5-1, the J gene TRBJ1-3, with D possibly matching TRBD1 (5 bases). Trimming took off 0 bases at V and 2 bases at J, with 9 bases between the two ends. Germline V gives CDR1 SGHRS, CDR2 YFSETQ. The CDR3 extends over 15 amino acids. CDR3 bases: TGCGCCAGCAGCTTGGAAGGGGCGCCTGGAAACACCATATATTTT. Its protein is CASSLEGAPGNTIYF.

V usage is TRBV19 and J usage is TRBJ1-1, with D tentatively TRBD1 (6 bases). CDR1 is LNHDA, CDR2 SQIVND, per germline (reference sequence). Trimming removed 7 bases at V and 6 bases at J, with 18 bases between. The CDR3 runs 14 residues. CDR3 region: CASNPTRTVAEAFF. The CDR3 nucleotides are TGTGCCAGTAACCCCACAAGGACAGTTGCTGAAGCTTTCTTT.

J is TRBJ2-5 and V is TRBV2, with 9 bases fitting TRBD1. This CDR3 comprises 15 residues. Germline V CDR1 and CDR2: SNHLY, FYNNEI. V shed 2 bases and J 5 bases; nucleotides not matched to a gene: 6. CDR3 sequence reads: CASSEWDRDFETQYF. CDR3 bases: TGTGCCAGCAGTGAATGGGACAGGGATTTTGAGACCCAGTACTTC.

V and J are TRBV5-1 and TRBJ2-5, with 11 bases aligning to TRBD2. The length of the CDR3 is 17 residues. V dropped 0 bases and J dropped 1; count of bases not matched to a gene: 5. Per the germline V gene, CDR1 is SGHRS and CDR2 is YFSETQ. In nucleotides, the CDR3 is TGCGCCAGCAGCTTGGCCCTACTAGCGGGGGCCCAAGAGACCCAGTACTTC. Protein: CASSLALLAGAQETQYF.

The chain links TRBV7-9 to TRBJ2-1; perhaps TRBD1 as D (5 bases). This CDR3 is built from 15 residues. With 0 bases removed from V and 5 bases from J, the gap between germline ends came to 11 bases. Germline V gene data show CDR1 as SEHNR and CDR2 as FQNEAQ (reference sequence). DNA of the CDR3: TGTGCCAGCAGCTTAGCGTTTTCCAGGGACAATGAGCAGTTCTTC. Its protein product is CASSLAFSRDNEQFF.

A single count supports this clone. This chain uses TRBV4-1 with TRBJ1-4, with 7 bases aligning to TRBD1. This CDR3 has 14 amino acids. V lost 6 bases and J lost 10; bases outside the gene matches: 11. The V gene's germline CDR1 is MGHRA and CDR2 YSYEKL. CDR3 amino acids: CASRTRQGGGKLFF. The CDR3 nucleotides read TGCGCCAGCAGGACTCGACAGGGCGGCGGAAAACTGTTTTTT.

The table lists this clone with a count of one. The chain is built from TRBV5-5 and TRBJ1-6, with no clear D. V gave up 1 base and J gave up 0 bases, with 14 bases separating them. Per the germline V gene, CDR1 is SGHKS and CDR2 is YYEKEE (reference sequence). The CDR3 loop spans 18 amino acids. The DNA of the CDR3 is TGTGCCAGCAGCTTGATTTGGGCAGATAGCTCCTATAATTCACCCCTCCACTTT. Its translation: CASSLIWADSSYNSPLHF.

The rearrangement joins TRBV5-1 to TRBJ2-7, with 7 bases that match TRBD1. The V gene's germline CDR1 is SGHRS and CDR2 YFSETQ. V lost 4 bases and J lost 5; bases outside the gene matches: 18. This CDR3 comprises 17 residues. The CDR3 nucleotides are TGCGCCAGCAGCCTGGATTTGATAAGACAGGGTTGGAACGAGCAGTACTTC. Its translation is CASSLDLIRQGWNEQYF.

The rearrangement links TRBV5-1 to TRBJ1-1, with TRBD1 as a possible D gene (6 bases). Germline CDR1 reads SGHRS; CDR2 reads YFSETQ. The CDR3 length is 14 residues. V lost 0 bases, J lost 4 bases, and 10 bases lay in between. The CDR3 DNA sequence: TGCGCCAGCAGCTTGGCTGGGGGCGGCACTGAAGCTTTCTTT. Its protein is CASSLAGGGTEAFF.

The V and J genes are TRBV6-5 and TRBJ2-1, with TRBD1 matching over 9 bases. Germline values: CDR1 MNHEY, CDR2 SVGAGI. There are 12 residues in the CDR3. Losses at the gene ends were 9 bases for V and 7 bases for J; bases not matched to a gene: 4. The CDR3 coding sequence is TGTGCCAGAATGACAGGGGGGAATGAGCAGTTCTTC. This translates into CARMTGGNEQFF.

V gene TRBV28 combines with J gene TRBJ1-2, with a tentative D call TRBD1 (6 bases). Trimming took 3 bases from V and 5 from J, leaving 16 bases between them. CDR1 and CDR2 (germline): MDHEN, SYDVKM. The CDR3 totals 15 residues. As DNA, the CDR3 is TGTGCCAGCAGTTTTTTTTCGGGGGGCGGGTATGGCTACACCTTC. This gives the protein CASSFFSGGGYGYTF.

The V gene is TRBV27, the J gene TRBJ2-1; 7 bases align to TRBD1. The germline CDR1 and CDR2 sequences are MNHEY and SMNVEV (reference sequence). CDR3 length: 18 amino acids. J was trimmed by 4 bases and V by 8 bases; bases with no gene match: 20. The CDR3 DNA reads TGTGCCAGCTCCCCAAACGAGGGGGCCAACCTTGCTTACAATGAGCAGTTCTTC. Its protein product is CASSPNEGANLAYNEQFF.

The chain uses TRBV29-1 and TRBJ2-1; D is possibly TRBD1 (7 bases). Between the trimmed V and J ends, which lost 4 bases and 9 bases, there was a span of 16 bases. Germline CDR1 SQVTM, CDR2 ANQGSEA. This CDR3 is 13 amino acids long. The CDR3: CSVAGRQGGEQFF. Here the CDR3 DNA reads TGCAGCGTTGCGGGGCGGCAGGGGGGTGAGCAGTTCTTC.

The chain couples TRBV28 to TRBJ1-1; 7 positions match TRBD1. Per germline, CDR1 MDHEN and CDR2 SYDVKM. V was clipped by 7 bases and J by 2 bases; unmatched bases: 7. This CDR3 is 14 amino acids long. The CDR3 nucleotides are TGTGCCAGCATAAACAGGGGAAGCAACACTGAAGCTTTCTTT. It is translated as CASINRGSNTEAFF.

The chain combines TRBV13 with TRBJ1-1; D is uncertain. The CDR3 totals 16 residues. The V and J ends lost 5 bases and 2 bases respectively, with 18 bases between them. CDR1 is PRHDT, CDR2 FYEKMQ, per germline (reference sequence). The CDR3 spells CASSPRGLAGNTEAFF. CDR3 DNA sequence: TGTGCCAGCAGCCCCCGCGGTTTGGCGGGAAACACTGAAGCTTTCTTT.

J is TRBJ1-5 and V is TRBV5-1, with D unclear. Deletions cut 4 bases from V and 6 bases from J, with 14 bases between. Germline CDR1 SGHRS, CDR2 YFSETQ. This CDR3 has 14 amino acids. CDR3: CASSPSLLGQPQHF. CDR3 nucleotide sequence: TGCGCCAGCAGCCCCTCACTCCTCGGTCAGCCCCAGCATTTT.

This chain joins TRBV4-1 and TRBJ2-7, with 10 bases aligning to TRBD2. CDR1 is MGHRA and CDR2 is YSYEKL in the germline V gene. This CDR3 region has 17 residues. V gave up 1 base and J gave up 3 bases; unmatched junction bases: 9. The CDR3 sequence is CASSQGGEASGSYEQYF. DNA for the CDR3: TGCGCCAGCAGCCAAGGGGGCGAGGCTAGCGGGAGCTACGAGCAGTACTTC.

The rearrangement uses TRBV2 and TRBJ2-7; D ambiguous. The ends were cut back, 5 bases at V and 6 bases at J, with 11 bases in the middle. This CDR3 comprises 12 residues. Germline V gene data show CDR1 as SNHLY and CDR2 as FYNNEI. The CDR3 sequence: CASSPDGPEQYF. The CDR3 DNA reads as TGTGCCAGCAGTCCCGATGGCCCCGAGCAGTACTTC.

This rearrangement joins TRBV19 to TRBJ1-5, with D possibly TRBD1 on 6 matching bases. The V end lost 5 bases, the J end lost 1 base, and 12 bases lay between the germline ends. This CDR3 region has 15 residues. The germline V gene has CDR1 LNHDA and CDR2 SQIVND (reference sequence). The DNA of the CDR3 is TGTGCCAGTAGTCGCGGGGGGGCAAGCAATCAGCCCCAGCATTTT. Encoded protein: CASSRGGASNQPQHF.

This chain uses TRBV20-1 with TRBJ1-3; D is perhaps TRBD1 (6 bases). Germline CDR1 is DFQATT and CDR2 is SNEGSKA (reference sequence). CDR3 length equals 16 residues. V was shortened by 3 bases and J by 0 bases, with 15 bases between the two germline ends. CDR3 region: CSASGDTRYSGNTIYF. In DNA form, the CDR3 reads TGCAGTGCTAGTGGGGACACCAGATACTCTGGAAACACCATATATTTT.